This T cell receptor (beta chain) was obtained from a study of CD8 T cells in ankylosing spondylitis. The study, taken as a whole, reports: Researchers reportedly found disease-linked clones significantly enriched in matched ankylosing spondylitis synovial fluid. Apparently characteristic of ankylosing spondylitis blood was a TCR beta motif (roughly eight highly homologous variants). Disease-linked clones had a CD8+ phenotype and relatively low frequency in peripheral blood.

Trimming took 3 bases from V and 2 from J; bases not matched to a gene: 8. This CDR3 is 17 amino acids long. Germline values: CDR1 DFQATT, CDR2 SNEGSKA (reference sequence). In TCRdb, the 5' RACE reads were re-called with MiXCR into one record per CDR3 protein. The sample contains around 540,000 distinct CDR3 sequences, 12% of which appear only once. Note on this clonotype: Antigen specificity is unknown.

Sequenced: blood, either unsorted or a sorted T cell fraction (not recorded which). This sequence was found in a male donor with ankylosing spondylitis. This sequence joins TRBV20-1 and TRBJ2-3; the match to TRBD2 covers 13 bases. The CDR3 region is CSASPGLAGVFTDTQYF. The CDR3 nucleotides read TGCAGTGCTAGCCCCGGACTAGCGGGGGTATTCACAGATACGCAGTATTTT.